This T cell receptor beta chain was retrieved from a study of monozygotic twins with inflammatory bowel disease. The study, taken as a whole, reports: Variability may have been added to patient repertoires by differing immunosuppressive treatments.

Details on this clonotype: Its antigen is unidentified.

Each CDR3 protein gets one entry in TCRdb, which reprocessed the 5' RACE reads and gives no DNA. The sample totals approximately 330,000 distinct CDR3 sequences. This receptor was identified in a human donor with ulcerative colitis or Crohn's disease, or a healthy co-twin of an affected twin (not recorded which). Sequenced material: blood.

CDR3 sequence: CASSVENSGANVLTF. The chain links TRBV9 to TRBJ2-6. CDR3 length equals 15 residues. CDR1 and CDR2 from the germline V gene are SGDLS and YYNGEE.